These 27 T cell receptor beta chains were all obtained from the same sample, sequenced in a study of vaccination and CD4 T cells after COVID-19. Oncomine TCR Beta short-read sequencing was applied to DNA from cultured CD4+ T cells. In TCRdb, the PCR reads were re-called with MiXCR into one record per CDR3 protein. The sample carries 7,200 or so distinct CDR3 sequences, over 55% recorded once. Treatment: roughly 10-day PBMC culture with coronavirus spike peptide pools or control peptides (ViraFEST assay). Their cognate antigens are unknown. Sequenced: CD4+ T cells from blood, cultured in vitro. The receptor set was obtained from a human donor who had recovered from COVID-19.

The rearrangement joins TRBV6-1 to TRBJ2-2; 9 bases agree with TRBD1. CDR3 length: 15 residues. Looked up from germline, CDR1 is MNHNS and CDR2 is SASEGT. The trim removed 3 bases at V and 6 bases at J, leaving 5 bases unmatched. This CDR3 is CASSDWTGVAGELFF. The CDR3 bases are TGTGCCAGCAGTGACTGGACAGGGGTGGCCGGGGAGCTGTTTTTT.

The V gene is TRBV19, the J gene TRBJ2-4; no definite D call. The CDR3 sequence is 13 residues long. V lost 9 bases and J 0 bases, leaving 9 bases between the germline ends. Germline lookup yields CDR1 LNHDA and CDR2 SQIVND (reference sequence). The CDR3 nucleotides are TGTGCCAGCAAGAGTTTAGCCAAAAACATTCAGTACTTC. Amino acid sequence: CASKSLAKNIQYF.

The V and J genes are TRBV6-1 and TRBJ2-7; 8 nucleotides align to TRBD1. Per the germline V gene, CDR1 is MNHNS and CDR2 is SASEGT. CDR3 length: 15 residues. V shed 4 bases and J 0 bases; nucleotides not matched to a gene: 5. The CDR3 loop is CASSVNRGSSYEQYF. CDR3 in DNA: TGTGCCAGCAGTGTGAACAGGGGGAGCTCCTACGAGCAGTACTTC.

This sequence joins TRBV7-2 and TRBJ2-7; TRBD1 agrees at 9 bases. The DNA end lines up better with TRBJ2-5; the J call may be wrong. Looked up from germline, CDR1 is SGHTA and CDR2 is FQGNSA. The CDR3 loop spans 15 amino acids. The CDR3 nucleotides are TGTGCCAGCAGAAGAGACAGGGGGTTTACTGAGACCCAGTACTTC. This gives the protein CASRRDRGFTETQYF.

The chain recombines TRBV28 with TRBJ1-6; TRBD1 is a possible D gene (6 bases). Trimming took 2 bases from V and 6 from J, leaving 17 bases between them. The CDR3 runs 17 residues. The germline CDR1 and CDR2 sequences are MDHEN and SYDVKM. The CDR3 region has the DNA TGTGCCAGCAGTTTAAGGGGTGACAGGCGGTTTAATTCACCCCTCCACTTT. Translation: CASSLRGDRRFNSPLHF.

This clonotype has a single count. This chain joins TRBV27 and TRBJ1-4; D might be TRBD1 (6 bases). Germline lookup yields CDR1 MNHEY and CDR2 SMNVEV (reference sequence). The CDR3 has 14 amino acids. V was pared by 5 bases and J by 8 bases, with 15 bases between. The CDR3 bases are TGTGCCAGCAGTCTGGGGGGGGCGAGGGAAAAACTGTTTTTT. Encoded protein: CASSLGGAREKLFF. The full variable domain, its missing parts supplied by reference TRBV27 and TRBJ1-4, is EAQVTQNPRYLITVTGKKLTVTCSQNMNHEYMSWYRQDPGLGLRQIYYSMNVEVTDKGDVPEGYKVSRKEKRNFPLILESPSPNQTSLYFCASSLGGAREKLFFGSGTQLSVL.

By sample fraction, this clonotype is large. The J gene is TRBJ2-5, the V gene TRBV7-9; D might be TRBD1 or TRBD2, each matching 6 bases. The CDR3 is 12 amino acids. Germline V gives CDR1 SEHNR, CDR2 FQNEAQ (reference sequence). V was clipped by 6 bases and J by 5 bases, with 10 bases between them. The CDR3 spells CASRRGEETQYF. As DNA, the CDR3 is TGTGCCAGCAGAAGGGGGGAGGAGACCCAGTACTTC.

This rearrangement joins TRBV24-1 to TRBJ2-7, with 7 bases matching TRBD1. The CDR3 runs to 13 residues. CDR1 and CDR2 from the germline V gene are KGHDR and SFDVKD. Trimming at V came to 11 bases and at J to 3 bases, leaving 9 bases not matched to a gene. The CDR3 is CAINRDRDYEQYF. CDR3 in DNA: TGTGCCATCAACCGGGACAGAGACTACGAGCAGTACTTC.

This clonotype turned up a few times. The chain couples TRBV7-3 to TRBJ2-7; tentatively, D is TRBD1 (5 bases). V dropped 1 base and J dropped 2 bases, with 6 bases sitting between them. Germline V lookup: CDR1 SGHTA, CDR2 FQGTGA. This CDR3 has 13 amino acids. This CDR3 is CASSLIGAYEQYF. The CDR3 DNA sequence: TGTGCCAGCAGCTTAATAGGGGCCTACGAGCAGTACTTC.

The rearrangement uses TRBV5-1 and TRBJ2-7, with 10 bases lining up with TRBD2. The V segment lost 3 bases and the J segment 0 bases; nucleotides outside the gene matches: 6. Germline CDR1 SGHRS, CDR2 YFSETQ. This CDR3 is built from 16 residues. The CDR3 reads CASSSPTSGLSYEQYF. The CDR3 DNA sequence: TGCGCCAGCAGCTCGCCGACTAGCGGGCTCTCCTACGAGCAGTACTTC.

The chain uses TRBV23-1 and TRBJ1-2, with TRBD1 matching 7 bases. Being an ORF, TRBV23-1 has a function that is uncertain. The CDR3 runs to 15 residues. V was clipped by 4 bases and J by 4 bases; unmatched bases: 9. The CDR3 spells CASSRGLDRIYGYTF. The CDR3 coding sequence is TGCGCCAGCAGTCGGGGGCTGGACAGGATCTATGGCTACACCTTC.

The genes are TRBV19 and TRBJ2-1, with 10 bases that match TRBD2. The V gene end was trimmed by 6 bases and the J gene end by 5 bases; junction bases not matched to a gene: 7. In germline, CDR1 is LNHDA, CDR2 SQIVND (reference sequence). This CDR3 region has 15 residues. The CDR3 loop is CASRNPSGGHNEQFF. The CDR3 nucleotides are TGTGCCAGTAGAAATCCTAGCGGGGGACACAATGAGCAGTTCTTC.

The CDR3 region has the DNA TGTGCCAGCAGTGTATGGGAGAAGAGGGGCGGGAACACTGAAGCTTTCTTT. The encoded protein is CASSVWEKRGGNTEAFF. The V gene is TRBV6-1, the J gene TRBJ1-1, with D tentatively TRBD1 (5 bases). CDR3 size: 17 residues. CDR1 MNHNS and CDR2 SASEGT come from the germline V gene. V dropped 4 bases and J dropped 1 base, with 19 bases sitting between them.

The V call is TRBV27, the J call TRBJ2-3, with D tentatively TRBD1 or TRBD2 (5 bases each). CDR1 and CDR2 from the germline V gene are MNHEY and SMNVEV (reference sequence). V lost 5 bases, J lost 5 bases, and 14 bases lay in between. This CDR3 has 14 residues. The CDR3 DNA reads TGTGCCAGCAGTCCCGGGACCCGGCAAGATACGCAGTATTTT. As protein: CASSPGTRQDTQYF.

This chain links TRBV12-3 or TRBV12-4 with TRBJ1-6, with D hard to call. Trimming left V 5 bases short and J 0 bases short, with 2 bases between. This CDR3 region has 13 residues. For the CDR3, the DNA is TGTGCCAGCAGTCCCTCCTATAATTCACCCCTCCACTTT. It translates to CASSPSYNSPLHF.

V usage is TRBV24-1 and J usage is TRBJ1-5; D gene unclear. CDR3 length equals 14 residues. Trimming pared 0 bases from V and 6 bases from J, leaving 8 bases between. Germline assignment: CDR1 KGHDR and CDR2 SFDVKD. The CDR3 region has the DNA TGTGCCACCAGTGATTTGCGTGGAGCTCAGCCCCAGCATTTT. Translating gives CATSDLRGAQPQHF.

The chain couples TRBV30 to TRBJ2-7; 8 bases match TRBD1. Germline V gene sequence: CDR1 GTSNPN, CDR2 SVGIG (reference sequence). V shed 3 bases and J 5 bases; nucleotides not matched to a gene: 3. This CDR3 spans 12 amino acids. For the CDR3, the DNA is TGTGCCTGGAGGAGGACAGGGAACGAGCAGTACTTC. It specifies CAWRRTGNEQYF.

There are a few counts of this clonotype. The genes are TRBV2 and TRBJ2-5; the D is unclear. The CDR3 has 14 amino acids. Looked up from germline, CDR1 is SNHLY and CDR2 is FYNNEI. V lost 1 base to trimming and J lost 7 bases, with 13 bases between them. The CDR3 region is CASSEDGEAMTQYF. CDR3 bases: TGTGCCAGCAGTGAAGATGGTGAGGCAATGACCCAGTACTTC.

This clonotype was seen a handful of times. V and J are TRBV27 and TRBJ2-2; TRBD1 aligns across 9 bases. J lost 6 bases, V lost 9 bases, and 5 bases had no gene match. CDR3 length equals 13 residues. Per the germline V gene, CDR1 is MNHEY and CDR2 is SMNVEV (reference sequence). The CDR3 DNA reads as TGTGCCAGTAGGACAGGGGAGGCCGGGGAGCTGTTTTTT. This translates into CASRTGEAGELFF.

This clonotype has more than one count but fewer than ten. V is TRBV20-1 and J is TRBJ2-3; 10 nucleotides line up with TRBD2. Germline trimming cut 3 bases from V and 4 bases from J; bases unmatched to any gene: 7. This CDR3 has 15 amino acids. Per the germline V gene, CDR1 is DFQATT and CDR2 is SNEGSKA (reference sequence). In nucleotides, the CDR3 is TGCAGTGCTAGTGGAAGAGCGGGGGGGTCAGATACGCAGTATTTT. As protein: CSASGRAGGSDTQYF.

This clonotype was counted once. The conserved phenylalanine or tryptophan is not found at the CDR3 terminus, so this likely reflects a read error. The chain has TRBV6-1 and TRBJ1-5; the D gene is possibly TRBD1 (6 bases). Deletions cut 5 bases from V and 6 bases from J, with 17 bases between. This CDR3 is built from 15 residues. Germline loops: CDR1 MNHNS, CDR2 SASEGT. This CDR3 is CASSLTGLGGQPQHL. CDR3 nucleotides: TGTGCCAGCAGTCTCACAGGGCTAGGGGGTCAGCCCCAGCATTTG.

This chain connects TRBV27 to TRBJ1-1; no clear D. This CDR3 spans 11 amino acids. The germline V gene has CDR1 MNHEY and CDR2 SMNVEV (reference sequence). V was clipped by 6 bases and J by 1 base, with 3 bases between them. CDR3 residues: CASRGNTEAFF. The CDR3 DNA reads TGTGCCAGCAGGGGGAACACTGAAGCTTTCTTT.

This clonotype has just a few counts. This rearrangement joins TRBV6-1 to TRBJ2-7, with 15 bases identical to TRBD2. The CDR3 consists of 17 residues. J lost 3 bases, V lost 6 bases, and 9 bases had no gene match. Germline CDR1 reads MNHNS; CDR2 reads SASEGT. CDR3 in amino acids: CASRTGTGLAGGYEQYF. The CDR3 DNA follows: TGTGCCAGCAGGACGGGAACGGGACTAGCGGGAGGCTACGAGCAGTACTTC.

The V and J genes are TRBV10-3 and TRBJ1-1, with 9 bases identical to TRBD1. The germline gives CDR1 ENHRY, CDR2 SYGVKD. Unmatched junction bases numbered 6, after V lost 2 bases and J lost 11 bases. This CDR3 region has 13 residues. DNA for the CDR3: TGTGCCATCAGTGAGCCGAGGGACAGGGAGGCTTTCTTT. Amino acids: CAISEPRDREAFF.

The V and J genes are TRBV6-1 and TRBJ1-2; D is perhaps TRBD1 (5 bases). Germline assignment: CDR1 MNHNS and CDR2 SASEGT. Trimming took off 5 bases at V and 8 bases at J, with 15 bases between the two ends. The CDR3 consists of 13 residues. The chain's CDR3 is CASSPGTRGGYTF. CDR3 nucleotides: TGTGCCAGCAGTCCTGGGACCCGGGGGGGCTACACCTTC.

The rearrangement uses TRBV6-1 and TRBJ1-1; D might be TRBD1 (5 bases). This CDR3 is 15 amino acids long. Germline V lookup: CDR1 MNHNS, CDR2 SASEGT. V lost 2 bases and J 1 base, leaving 11 bases between the germline ends. The CDR3 bases are TGTGCCAGCAGTGAACCGGGACTCAAGAACACTGAAGCTTTCTTT. Translated, it gives CASSEPGLKNTEAFF.

This clonotype came up a few times. The J gene is TRBJ2-7, the V gene TRBV24-1, with 10 positions matching TRBD2. The germline CDR1 and CDR2 sequences are KGHDR and SFDVKD. V shed 5 bases, J shed 4 bases, and the junction held 4 bases outside the gene matches. The CDR3 has 14 amino acids. DNA of the CDR3: TGTGCCACCAGTGCCGCTAGCGGGGGATACGAGCAGTACTTC. The encoded protein is CATSAASGGYEQYF.